This note documents a single T cell receptor (beta chain) sequence. Its antigen is unknown. Germline assignment: CDR1 MDHEN and CDR2 SYDVKM. V was pared by 6 bases and J by 4 bases, with 15 bases between. This CDR3 comprises 14 residues. The entry originates in a study of cytomegalovirus exposure and HLA in healthy donors. 13 Jbeta primers and 60 Vbeta primers were used for the PCR. The repertoire was sequenced with immunoSEQ multiplex PCR; TCRdb's copy has only in-frame clones and lacks some. In the table there are approximately 89,000 clones, about 76% of which are singletons. Study-wide points: The authors listed some 160 TCR beta chains as cytomegalovirus-associated. Most observed TCR sequences were rare, whereas some public TCRs were detected in many donors.

The chain carries TRBV28 and TRBJ1-2, with a possible D match to TRBD1 (5 bases). This receptor was taken from a man aged 25 to 40 in good health and CMV-seropositive. Material for sequencing was PBMCs. CDR3 in amino acids: CASRSASQVYGYTF. As DNA, the CDR3 is TGTGCCAGCAGATCCGCGTCACAGGTCTATGGCTACACCTTC.